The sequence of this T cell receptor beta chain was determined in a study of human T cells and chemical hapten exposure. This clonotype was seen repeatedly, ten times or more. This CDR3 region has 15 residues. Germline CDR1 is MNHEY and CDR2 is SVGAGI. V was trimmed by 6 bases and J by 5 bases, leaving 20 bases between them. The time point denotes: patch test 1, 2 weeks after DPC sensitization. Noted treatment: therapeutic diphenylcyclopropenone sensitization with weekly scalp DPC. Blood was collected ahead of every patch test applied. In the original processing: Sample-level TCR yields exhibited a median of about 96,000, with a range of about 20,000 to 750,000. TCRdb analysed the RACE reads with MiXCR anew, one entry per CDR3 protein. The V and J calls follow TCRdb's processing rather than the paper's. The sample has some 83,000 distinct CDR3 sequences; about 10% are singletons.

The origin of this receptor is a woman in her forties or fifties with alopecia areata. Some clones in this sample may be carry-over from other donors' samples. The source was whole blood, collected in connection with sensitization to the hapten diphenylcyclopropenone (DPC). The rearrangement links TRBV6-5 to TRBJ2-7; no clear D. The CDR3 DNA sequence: TGTGCCAGCAGGAAGGCCCAGGTCCCGTCCCACGAGCAGTACTTC. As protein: CASRKAQVPSHEQYF.